This entry lists 2 T cell receptor beta chains sequenced from one sample in a study of cytomegalovirus exposure and HLA in healthy donors. PCR used 60 Vbeta primers and 13 Jbeta primers. This table comes from immunoSEQ multiplex PCR, and its TCRdb copy is limited to in-frame clones, with some not included. The sample lists 120,000 or so clones; about 11% were seen once. Sequenced sample: PBMCs. Receptors originate from a woman aged 18-35 years in good health and CMV-seropositive.

This clone was counted between two and nine times. The V gene is TRBV30, the J gene TRBJ2-7, with D maybe TRBD1 (7 bases). Trimming took 5 bases from V and 6 from J, leaving 23 bases between them. The germline CDR1 and CDR2 sequences are GTSNPN and SVGIG (reference sequence). The CDR3 runs 15 residues. CDR3 sequence (DNA): TGTGCCTGGCGGGGTCTAGGGCAGGGGGGCGGCGAGCAGTACTTC. This gives the protein CAWRGLGQGGGEQYF.

The chain joins TRBV19 to TRBJ2-1; a weak D match, TRBD1 (6 bases). Germline CDR1 reads LNHDA; CDR2 reads SQIVND (reference sequence). Trimming took off 5 bases at V and 9 bases at J, with 14 bases between the two ends. The CDR3 loop spans 13 amino acids. CDR3 coding DNA: TGTGCCAGTAGTCTAGTACAGGGACGTGAGCAGTTCTTC. It specifies CASSLVQGREQFF.